The T cell receptor (beta chain) under discussion was sequenced for a study of blood T cell repertoires in COVID-19. The wider study: The origin of the acute and convalescent COVID-19 samples was the United States, Italy and Spain. In each case, the material was cDNA or gDNA derived from T cells, B-cell-depleted T cells, or PBMCs.

This clone was found a few times. Per the original methods: Quantification of nucleated cells was approximated via reference gene primer amplification. Assay used: immunoSEQ multiplex PCR; TCRdb lists only in-frame clones, some missing. V and J calls and clone size follow that table, whereas D and trimming were derived from the DNA. The sample has some 14,000 clones, 83% seen once. The sample consisted of peripheral blood. The receptor comes from a man in his forties or fifties with active or convalescent COVID-19.

As DNA, the CDR3 is TGCGCCAGCAGCGACGAACCTGGGACTGAAGAGACCCAGTACTTC. It encodes CASSDEPGTEETQYF. The chain combines TRBV10-1 with TRBJ2-5; D is possibly TRBD2 (6 bases). CDR1 WNHNN and CDR2 SYGVQD come from the germline V gene (reference sequence). The CDR3 has 15 residues. V lost 6 bases to trimming and J lost 3 bases, with 17 bases between them.